The 5 T cell receptor beta chains presented below share a single source sample, sequenced in a study of blood T cells in healthy people across ages (dated by TCRdb to between 2014 and 2016). The library relied on 5' RACE. Sequencing relied on an Illumina HiSeq 2500. A second PCR of about 7 to 12 cycles was run with a J-beta primer mix and a sample-barcoded 5' primer. The public reads were reanalyzed by TCRdb: fastp trimming at Q25, MiXCR alignment, in-frame beta chains only. Rows matching on CDR3 protein sequence are summarized as one entry with the most common DNA and genes. In all, the sample holds hundreds of thousands of distinct CDR3 sequences, and approximately 43% of those were seen once. Around 20% of the sample is held by the ten biggest clonotypes. Sequenced material: blood. The receptors derive from a woman aged 55-69 years in good health.

V gene TRBV12-3 or TRBV12-4 combines with J gene TRBJ1-1; D is ambiguous. This CDR3 contains 13 residues. With 6 bases removed from V and 3 bases from J, the gap between germline ends came to 11 bases. The CDR3 DNA reads as TGTGCCAGCAGCAACTCGCCCGACACTGAAGCTTTCTTT. Its protein is CASSNSPDTEAFF.

V usage is TRBV20-1 and J usage is TRBJ2-5, with 15 bases lining up with TRBD2. V trimming: 8 bases; J trimming: 5 bases; junction bases outside the gene matches: 12. This CDR3 is built from 16 residues. Germline V lookup: CDR1 DFQATT, CDR2 SNEGSKA (reference sequence). CDR3 sequence reads: CSSSRTSGGAEETQYF. CDR3 in DNA: TGCAGTTCCTCTAGGACTAGCGGGGGGGCAGAGGAGACCCAGTACTTC.

The chain couples TRBV19 to TRBJ2-1; TRBD2 aligns across 9 bases. From germline, CDR1 is LNHDA and CDR2 SQIVND (reference sequence). Unmatched junction bases numbered 0, after V lost 1 base and J lost 5 bases. The CDR3 totals 14 residues. The CDR3 is CASSIGLADNEQFF. The CDR3 region has the DNA TGTGCCAGTAGTATAGGACTAGCGGACAATGAGCAGTTCTTC.

The chain links TRBV5-1 to TRBJ2-2; the match to TRBD1 covers 8 bases. With V trimmed by 4 bases and J by 5 bases, 4 bases remained unmatched. The CDR3 is 14 residues long. CDR1 and CDR2 from the germline V gene are SGHRS and YFSETQ. The CDR3 DNA follows: TGCGCCAGCAGCCAGGGGGCAAGGACCGGGGAGCTGTTTTTT. Residues: CASSQGARTGELFF.

The V call is TRBV6-1, the J call TRBJ2-5, with 7 bases matching TRBD2. This CDR3 comprises 15 residues. The germline CDR1 and CDR2 sequences are MNHNS and SASEGT. Germline trimming cut 7 bases from V and 4 bases from J; bases unmatched to any gene: 12. CDR3 sequence (DNA): TGTGCCAGCACCAAAACATGGACTAGTGGAGAGACCCAGTACTTC. Protein sequence: CASTKTWTSGETQYF.